The clone carrying this TCR beta chain was observed a handful of times. Its antigen is not identified. This record belongs to a study of OX40 agonist ivuxolimab in advanced cancers. On the study more broadly: Intravenous ivuxolimab was administered to patients every 2 weeks at 0.01 to 10 mg/kg. Patients receiving dose escalation had hepatocellular carcinoma, melanoma, renal cell or head and neck cancer. Eligibility admitted prior anti-PD-1, anti-PD-L1 or anti-CTLA-4 therapy; around 38% had some.

The study's findings and limits: The specificity for antigen of the expanded peripheral T cells was not determined.

Assay: immunoSEQ multiplex PCR; the TCRdb copy retains only in-frame clones and omits some. The sample lists about 43,000 clones; approximately 86% were seen once. The CDR3 consists of 16 residues. Per the germline V gene, CDR1 is MNHNS and CDR2 is SASEGT. V shed 0 bases and J shed 1 base, with 12 bases lying between them. The genes are TRBV6-1 and TRBJ1-1; D remains ambiguous. The clonotype comes from an adult with an advanced solid tumor such as melanoma, head and neck, liver or kidney cancer. Specimen: CD4+ or CD8+ T cells sorted from blood, collected in a trial of the OX40 agonist ivuxolimab. Here the CDR3 reads CASSEAGIGPNTEAFF. The DNA for the CDR3 is TGTGCCAGCAGTGAAGCCGGGATCGGACCGAACACTGAAGCTTTCTTT.